The 15 T cell receptor beta chains listed next were all sequenced from one sample in a study of cytomegalovirus exposure and HLA in healthy donors. PCR employed 60 Vbeta and 13 Jbeta primers. Assay: immunoSEQ multiplex PCR; the TCRdb copy retains only in-frame clones and omits some. Among 150,000 to 200,000 clones listed, about 81% were seen once. The sequencing sample was made of PBMCs. These receptors originate from a woman between 50 and 59 years old in good health and CMV-seropositive.

The chain links TRBV9 to TRBJ2-3; 7 bases agree with TRBD2. V lost 1 base and J lost 3; bases outside the gene matches: 8. The CDR3 runs to 16 residues. From germline, CDR1 is SGDLS and CDR2 YYNGEE. CDR3 nucleotide sequence: TGTGCCAGCAGCGTATATTGGGAGGGAGGGACAGATACGCAGTATTTT. Translating it yields CASSVYWEGGTDTQYF. Full variable domain (missing parts from reference TRBV9 and TRBJ2-3): DSGVTQTPKHLITATGQRVTLRCSPRSGDLSVYWYQQSLDQGLQFLIQYYNGEERAKGNILERFSAQQFPDLHSELNLSSLELGDSALYFCASSVYWEGGTDTQYFGPGTRLTVL.

This chain uses TRBV6-5 with TRBJ1-3, with a possible D match to TRBD1 (5 bases). This CDR3 has 14 amino acids. Germline V gives CDR1 MNHEY, CDR2 SVGAGI. The V end lost 5 bases, the J end lost 0 bases, and 8 bases lay between the germline ends. The chain's CDR3 is CASSEDSSGNTIYF. The CDR3 DNA is TGTGCCAGCAGTGAAGACAGCTCTGGAAACACCATATATTTT.

The rearrangement joins TRBV2 to TRBJ1-5; D gene unclear. The CDR3 has 15 residues. The V gene's germline CDR1 is SNHLY and CDR2 FYNNEI. Trimming removed 1 base at V and 0 bases at J, with 7 bases between. The CDR3 spells CASSEVAVSNQPQHF. CDR3 coding DNA: TGTGCCAGCAGTGAAGTAGCAGTTAGCAATCAGCCCCAGCATTTT.

This clone is a singleton in its sample. The CDR3 reads CASSQWELTGGEKLFF. For the CDR3, the DNA is TGCGCCAGCAGCCAATGGGAACTGACAGGAGGTGAAAAACTGTTTTTT. The rearrangement joins TRBV4-1 to TRBJ1-4; D may be TRBD1 (6 bases). Germline values: CDR1 MGHRA, CDR2 YSYEKL. The CDR3 consists of 16 residues. The ends were cut back, 2 bases at V and 7 bases at J, with 17 bases in the middle.

V gene TRBV5-1 combines with J gene TRBJ1-1, with D unresolved. V lost 2 bases and J lost 6, with 14 bases in between. CDR3 size: 14 residues. Per germline, CDR1 SGHRS and CDR2 YFSETQ. CDR3 bases: TGCGCCAGCAGCTTCGAGGGCCTTAGATCTGAAGCTTTCTTT. Amino acid sequence: CASSFEGLRSEAFF.

This clone was seen more than once but under ten times. The gene calls are TRBV2 and TRBJ1-5; 7 nucleotides agree with TRBD1. Looked up from germline, CDR1 is SNHLY and CDR2 is FYNNEI. J was trimmed by 5 bases and V by 0 bases; bases with no gene match: 4. The CDR3 runs to 15 residues. DNA for the CDR3: TGTGCCAGCAGTGAAGCGTTCAGGGGGTATCAGCCCCAGCATTTT. Its protein product is CASSEAFRGYQPQHF.

The rearrangement joins TRBV10-2 to TRBJ1-4; D is uncertain. V gave up 6 bases and J gave up 8 bases, with 19 bases separating them. Germline V CDR1 and CDR2: WSHSY, SAAADI. The CDR3 has 15 amino acids. CDR3 in amino acids: CASSLGGGGSEKLFF. In DNA form, the CDR3 reads TGCGCCAGCAGCTTAGGCGGAGGAGGCTCAGAAAAACTGTTTTTT.

This clone has a handful of counts. V gene TRBV5-1 combines with J gene TRBJ2-7, with D maybe TRBD2 (5 bases). Germline CDR1 SGHRS, CDR2 YFSETQ. The CDR3 length is 13 residues. V was shortened by 4 bases and J by 6 bases, with 14 bases between the two germline ends. The CDR3 region is CASSAGLAREQYF. The CDR3 DNA reads TGCGCCAGCAGCGCTGGACTTGCCCGCGAGCAGTACTTC.

As DNA, the CDR3 is TGTGCCAGCTCACCGAGGGGACAGGGAGCTTTCTTT. Amino acids: CASSPRGQGAFF. The J gene is TRBJ1-1, the V gene TRBV18; 9 nucleotides agree with TRBD1. The germline V gene has CDR1 KGHSH and CDR2 LQKENI. The CDR3 consists of 12 residues. The ends lost 3 bases at V and 10 bases at J; junction bases unmatched: 3.

V and J are TRBV7-9 and TRBJ2-1, with 8 bases that match TRBD2. The V segment lost 5 bases and the J segment 9 bases; nucleotides outside the gene matches: 18. CDR1 is SEHNR, CDR2 FQNEAQ, per germline (reference sequence). This CDR3 has 17 amino acids. CDR3 protein: CASSARGIAGRGGEQFF. The CDR3 DNA is TGTGCCAGCAGCGCCCGAGGCATAGCGGGGCGTGGGGGTGAGCAGTTCTTC. Filled out from reference TRBV7-9 and TRBJ2-1, the complete variable domain reads DTGVSQNPRHKITKRGQNVTFRCDPISEHNRLYWYRQTLGQGPEFLTYFQNEAQLEKSRLLSDRFSAERPKGSFSTLEIQRTEQGDSAMYLCASSARGIAGRGGEQFFGPGTRLTVL.

The J gene is TRBJ2-5, the V gene TRBV7-8; 7 nucleotides align to TRBD1. V lost 5 bases and J lost 5; bases outside the gene matches: 11. This CDR3 is built from 15 residues. CDR1 and CDR2 from the germline V gene are SGHVS and FQNEAQ. As DNA, the CDR3 is TGTGCCAGCAGCCCGGGGACAGTCTTTCAGGAGACCCAGTACTTC. This gives the protein CASSPGTVFQETQYF.

Concerning this clone: Other DNA sequences from this sample encode an identical CDR3 as well. The chain uses TRBV27 and TRBJ1-1, with D possibly matching TRBD1 (5 bases). Germline CDR1 is MNHEY and CDR2 is SMNVEV (reference sequence). V gave up 2 bases and J gave up 1 base, with 8 bases separating them. CDR3 length equals 14 residues. The DNA for the CDR3 is TGTGCCAGCAGTTTACAGGGATCGAACACTGAAGCTTTCTTT. Encoded protein: CASSLQGSNTEAFF.

This sequence joins TRBV9 and TRBJ2-7; TRBD2 is a possible D gene (5 bases). CDR3 length: 14 residues. Germline V lookup: CDR1 SGDLS, CDR2 YYNGEE. Trimming stripped 3 bases from V and 5 bases from J, with 15 bases between. Here the CDR3 reads CASSELPAGDEQYF. CDR3 nucleotide sequence: TGTGCCAGCAGCGAGCTTCCGGCCGGGGACGAGCAGTACTTC. The complete variable domain, with remaining parts taken from reference TRBV9 and TRBJ2-7, reads DSGVTQTPKHLITATGQRVTLRCSPRSGDLSVYWYQQSLDQGLQFLIQYYNGEERAKGNILERFSAQQFPDLHSELNLSSLELGDSALYFCASSELPAGDEQYFGPGTRLTVT.

The chain couples TRBV2 to TRBJ1-2; D not resolved. The germline V gene has CDR1 SNHLY and CDR2 FYNNEI. Trimming pared 6 bases from V and 2 bases from J, leaving 10 bases between. CDR3 length equals 13 residues. CDR3 protein: CASSYTENYGYTF. The CDR3 region has the DNA TGTGCCAGCAGCTACACAGAAAACTATGGCTACACCTTC.

The chain links TRBV6-5 to TRBJ1-2; D may be TRBD1 (5 bases). Germline CDR1 is MNHEY and CDR2 is SVGAGI. V was clipped by 7 bases and J by 2 bases, with 14 bases between them. The CDR3 length is 14 residues. CDR3 in amino acids: CASTDLGGNYGYTF. CDR3 nucleotide sequence: TGTGCCAGCACTGATCTGGGGGGGAACTATGGCTACACCTTC.